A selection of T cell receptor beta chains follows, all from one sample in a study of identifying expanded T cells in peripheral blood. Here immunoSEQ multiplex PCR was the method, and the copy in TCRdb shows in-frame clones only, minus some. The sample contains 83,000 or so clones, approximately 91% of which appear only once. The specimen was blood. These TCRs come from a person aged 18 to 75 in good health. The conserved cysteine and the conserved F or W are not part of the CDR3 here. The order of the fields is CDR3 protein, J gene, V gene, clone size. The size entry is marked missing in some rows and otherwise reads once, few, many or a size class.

ASSWSSGSYEQY	TRBJ2-7	TRBV11-3	NA
ASSYGRRGPNEKLF	TRBJ1-4	TRBV6-6	NA
ASSPRTSGSDYEQY	TRBJ2-7	TRBV5-4	NA
ASSVVVGPGAGELF	TRBJ2-2	TRBV9	NA
ASSSAPSLAGGVYNEQF	TRBJ2-1	TRBV4-2	NA
ASSELSVTSTDTQY	TRBJ2-3	TRBV6-1	NA
ASSLMAGNYGYT	TRBJ1-2	TRBV28	NA
ASSLAYDAGGYT	TRBJ1-2	TRBV7-2	NA
ASSYSQWDGYT	TRBJ1-2	TRBV6-5	NA
ASSPKETLNTEAF	TRBJ1-1	TRBV18	NA
ASRDARSMDIQY	TRBJ2-4	TRBV5-1	NA
ASSQEVMDRDNSPLH	TRBJ1-6	TRBV4-1	NA
ASSPPTGAHT	TRBJ1-2	TRBV9	NA
ASSSGTARVYGYT	TRBJ1-2	TRBV2	NA
ASSYGSNQPQH	TRBJ1-5	TRBV27	once
ASGAGDSGANVLT	TRBJ2-6	TRBV6-5	NA
ASSLHRGTGELF	TRBJ2-2	TRBV5-1	NA
ASSLTSLGGNEQF	TRBJ2-1	TRBV7-3	NA
ASSAQGNEQF	TRBJ2-1	TRBV7-9	NA
ASSLGTGGPYGYT	TRBJ1-2	TRBV7-8	NA
ASSELQGSNQPQH	TRBJ1-5	TRBV2	NA
SVEDGGRAGEQF	TRBJ2-1	TRBV29-1	NA
APSRGHPNNEQF	TRBJ2-1	TRBV19	NA
ASSSQGERPQH	TRBJ1-5	TRBV6-5	NA
ASSPLLEAPLH	TRBJ1-6	TRBV14	NA
ASSYPGQGASEQY	TRBJ2-7	TRBV7-9	NA
ASSISLEGYEQY	TRBJ2-7	TRBV19	few
ASSLEGDNTEAF	TRBJ1-1	TRBV7-8	NA
ASSVELAGVYEQY	TRBJ2-7	TRBV9	NA
SVEDPGDREIYEQY	TRBJ2-7	TRBV29-1	NA
ASRLTGGLQETQY	TRBJ2-5	TRBV27	NA
ASSIASGGGTDTQY	TRBJ2-3	TRBV19	NA
ASSLEDRSRAF	TRBJ1-1	TRBV11-1	NA
ASIGTSGEAF	TRBJ1-1	TRBV27	few
ASSVEDLGTGELF	TRBJ2-2	TRBV9	NA
ASSTGYGGYT	TRBJ1-2	TRBV6-6	few
ASSEGPDTQY	TRBJ2-3	TRBV6-1	NA
ASSQYKRSGGSGNEQF	TRBJ2-1	TRBV4-1	NA